The entry that follows covers one T cell receptor (beta chain) sequence. Its antigen is undetermined. The sample originates from a study of a mutant IDH1 vaccine in newly diagnosed glioma. Time point here: week 35, safety follow-up. Topical imiquimod accompanied each vaccine dose, which consisted of 300 ug of mutant IDH1 20-mer peptide. The V gene lost 0 bases and the J gene lost 0 bases, with 15 bases spanning the gap. Germline CDR1 is LGHNA and CDR2 is YNFKEQ. The CDR3 totals 18 residues. Produced via immunoSEQ multiplex PCR; TCRdb's table is partial and in-frame only. The sample contains about 56,000 clones, about nine tenths of which appear only once.

This receptor was taken from a man between 40 and 49 years old with glioma. The chain is built from TRBV4-2 and TRBJ2-1, with D perhaps matching TRBD1 or TRBD2 (5 bases each). Sequencing was performed on PBMCs, taken from a glioma patient whose treatment included an IDH1 peptide vaccine. CDR3 protein: CASSQDRGQRTSYNEQFF. The CDR3 coding sequence is TGTGCCAGCAGCCAAGATCGGGGCCAGCGGACCTCCTACAATGAGCAGTTCTTC.